Following are 27 T cell receptor beta chains from one sample sequenced in a study of blood T cell repertoires in COVID-19 (dated by TCRdb to about 2020). Library preparation employed the immunoSEQ multiplex PCR assay. TCRdb's version of the immuneACCESS table is confined to in-frame rearrangements and falls short of the full clone set. An unresolved V gene accounts for under half of the shortfall where checked; the remainder is of unknown origin. This sample comprises 200,000 or so clones, about 90% of them detected only once. The top ten clonotypes cover roughly 8.8% of the sample. What was sequenced was PBMCs or T cells enriched from blood (not recorded which). The origin of the receptors is a woman aged 18 to 35 who had recovered from COVID-19.

CDR3 coding DNA: TGTGCCAGTAGAGATCGAGCGGAGCAGGCTACCGGGGAGCTGTTTTTT. Amino acids: CASRDRAEQATGELFF. The chain carries TRBV19 and TRBJ2-2, with D perhaps matching TRBD2 (5 bases). The CDR3 runs to 16 residues. Germline CDR1 reads LNHDA; CDR2 reads SQIVND (reference sequence). V lost 6 bases and J 5 bases, leaving 19 bases between the germline ends.

This clone was detected a few times. The CDR3 region is CSVHYRGNTGELFF. In DNA form, the CDR3 reads TGCAGCGTCCACTACAGGGGTAACACCGGGGAGCTGTTTTTT. V usage is TRBV29-1 and J usage is TRBJ2-2, with 7 bases fitting TRBD1. Germline loops: CDR1 SQVTM, CDR2 ANQGSEA. The CDR3 loop spans 14 amino acids. V was pared by 6 bases and J by 2 bases, with 6 bases of the junction left unmatched.

J is TRBJ2-2 and V is TRBV27; D possibly corresponds to TRBD1 (6 bases). Germline V gives CDR1 MNHEY, CDR2 SMNVEV (reference sequence). CDR3 length: 14 residues. V was trimmed by 3 bases and J by 3 bases, leaving 8 bases between them. The CDR3 DNA reads as TGTGCCAGCAGTTTGAAGGGGGACACCGGGGAGCTGTTTTTT. As protein: CASSLKGDTGELFF.

This chain uses TRBV2 with TRBJ2-7; TRBD2 aligns across 8 bases. The CDR3 is made up of 14 amino acids. Germline CDR1 is SNHLY and CDR2 is FYNNEI. The trim removed 4 bases at V and 2 bases at J, leaving 4 bases unmatched. CDR3 DNA sequence: TGTGCCAGCAGTGTCCCCGGGGGGGCCTACGAGCAGTACTTC. This encodes CASSVPGGAYEQYF.

This clone was seen just once. The chain joins TRBV5-4 to TRBJ1-1; no reliable D call. This CDR3 has 14 amino acids. CDR1 SGHNT and CDR2 YYREEE come from the germline V gene (reference sequence). V dropped 3 bases and J dropped 0 bases, with 9 bases sitting between them. CDR3 loop: CASSSMGVNTEAFF. In DNA form, the CDR3 reads TGTGCCAGCAGCTCCATGGGCGTGAACACTGAAGCTTTCTTT.

This clone has only a few counts. The V call is TRBV12-1, the J call TRBJ1-5; no DNA check was done on the table's D call, TRBD1. TRBV12-1 is recorded as a pseudogene. This CDR3 contains 15 residues. The DNA for the CDR3 is TGTGCCAGCAGCTTTGTTTTGGGCGGCAATCAGCCCCAGCATTTT. Encoded protein: CASSFVLGGNQPQHF.

V gene TRBV28 combines with J gene TRBJ1-2, with unresolved D. There are 13 residues in the CDR3. CDR1 and CDR2 from the germline V gene are MDHEN and SYDVKM. V shed 2 bases and J shed 4 bases, with 8 bases lying between them. The CDR3 region has the DNA TGTGCCAGCAGTTTAGACACTTTCTATGGCTACACCTTC. This codes for CASSLDTFYGYTF.

The chain employs TRBV2 and TRBJ2-7, with D possibly TRBD1 on 6 matching bases. V lost 1 base and J 4 bases, leaving 14 bases between the germline ends. The CDR3 has 15 amino acids. In germline, CDR1 is SNHLY, CDR2 FYNNEI. CDR3 sequence (DNA): TGTGCCAGCAGTGAAGAGACAGGACTTATATACGAGCAGTACTTC. It yields the protein CASSEETGLIYEQYF.

The chain combines TRBV27 with TRBJ1-2, with 7 bases aligning to TRBD1. This CDR3 spans 16 amino acids. Trimming removed 5 bases from V and 1 base from J; junction bases left unmatched: 10. The V gene's germline CDR1 is MNHEY and CDR2 SMNVEV (reference sequence). As DNA, the CDR3 is TGTGCCAGCAGTATCCGGGACAGCTCAATTAACTATGGCTACACCTTC. Translation: CASSIRDSSINYGYTF.

This clone occurred once. The chain links TRBV10-2 to TRBJ1-5; the match to TRBD1 covers 10 bases. CDR1 is WSHSY and CDR2 is SAAADI in the germline V gene. The CDR3 is 14 amino acids. Trimming cost V 4 bases and J 4 bases; bases outside gene matches: 1. Here the CDR3 DNA reads TGCGCCAGCAGTGGGACAGGGGGGAATCAGCCCCAGCATTTT. Its translation is CASSGTGGNQPQHF.

This chain joins TRBV18 and TRBJ1-2; 9 bases line up with TRBD1. Trimming removed 5 bases from V and 4 bases from J; junction bases left unmatched: 8. Germline values: CDR1 KGHSH, CDR2 LQKENI. This CDR3 has 15 amino acids. The CDR3 here is CASSRRTGGVYGYTF. CDR3 nucleotide sequence: TGTGCCAGCTCAAGACGTACAGGGGGCGTCTATGGCTACACCTTC.

CDR3 in amino acids: CASSPRDSSYEQYF. CDR3 in DNA: TGTGCCAGCAGTCCGCGGGACAGCTCCTACGAGCAGTACTTC. The J gene is TRBJ2-7, the V gene TRBV6-5; a weak D match, TRBD1 (7 bases). The CDR3 runs 14 residues. CDR1 is MNHEY and CDR2 is SVGAGI in the germline V gene. V dropped 5 bases and J dropped 0 bases, with 11 bases sitting between them.

The J gene is TRBJ2-2, the V gene TRBV14; tentative D call: TRBD1 (6 bases). Germline CDR1 is SGHDN and CDR2 is FVKESK. The V end lost 2 bases, the J end lost 3 bases, and 13 bases lay between the germline ends. The length of the CDR3 is 16 residues. The DNA of the CDR3 is TGTGCCAGCAGCCAAAAGATGGACAGCTACACCGGGGAGCTGTTTTTT. Amino acid sequence: CASSQKMDSYTGELFF.

The CDR3 loop reads CASSWALGNEQFF. Written as DNA, the CDR3 is TGCGCCAGCAGCTGGGCCCTGGGCAATGAGCAGTTCTTC. This chain uses TRBV5-1 with TRBJ2-1; no firm D call. Trimming cost V 3 bases and J 6 bases, with 10 bases left between them. The CDR3 length is 13 residues. Per the germline V gene, CDR1 is SGHRS and CDR2 is YFSETQ.

The chain has TRBV13 and TRBJ2-2, with D possibly TRBD1 on 6 matching bases. Germline V gives CDR1 PRHDT, CDR2 FYEKMQ (reference sequence). V gave up 5 bases and J gave up 3 bases, with 19 bases separating them. The CDR3 has 17 residues. The CDR3 spells CASSLRTWDTHTGELFF. For the CDR3, the DNA is TGTGCCAGCAGCCTACGTACCTGGGACACCCACACCGGGGAGCTGTTTTTT.

The chain couples TRBV7-3 to TRBJ2-2; 8 nucleotides align to TRBD1. CDR1 is SGHTA and CDR2 is FQGTGA in the germline V gene. Trimming cost V 2 bases and J 4 bases; bases outside gene matches: 6. CDR3 length: 16 residues. In DNA form, the CDR3 reads TGTGCCAGCAGCTTAGAGCAGGGGGCGAGCACCGGGGAGCTGTTTTTT. This encodes CASSLEQGASTGELFF.

The rearrangement links TRBV10-3 to TRBJ1-1, with unresolved D. Between the trimmed V and J ends, which lost 2 bases and 4 bases, there was a span of 11 bases. This CDR3 has 14 amino acids. CDR1 and CDR2 from the germline V gene are ENHRY and SYGVKD. DNA of the CDR3: TGTGCCATCAGTGAGGAGGTATGGCCCACTGAAGCTTTCTTT. Its protein product is CAISEEVWPTEAFF.

The chain carries TRBV7-9 and TRBJ1-1; TRBD1 aligns across 7 bases. The CDR3 sequence is 14 residues long. Germline CDR1 reads SEHNR; CDR2 reads FQNEAQ (reference sequence). V gave up 1 base and J gave up 6 bases; unmatched junction bases: 5. The CDR3 loop is CASSLDRGNSEAFF. The CDR3 DNA is TGTGCCAGCAGCTTAGACAGGGGAAACTCTGAAGCTTTCTTT.

The chain links TRBV25-1 to TRBJ1-3; possible D gene TRBD1, 5 bases. V was cut by 4 bases and J by 1 base, with 8 bases left in between. In germline, CDR1 is MGHDK, CDR2 SYGVNS. The CDR3 is 14 residues long. The CDR3 DNA follows: TGTGCCAGCAGTGGGGGGGGATCTGGAAACACCATATATTTT. It yields the protein CASSGGGSGNTIYF.

In nucleotides, the CDR3 is TGTGCCAGCAGCCAAAGGGGATGGGGAGAAAAACTGTTTTTT. Its translation is CASSQRGWGEKLFF. The chain has TRBV3-1 (or the pseudogene TRBV3-2) and TRBJ1-4; tentatively, D is TRBD1 (5 bases). CDR1 is LGHDT and CDR2 is YNNKEL in the germline V gene (reference sequence). This CDR3 spans 14 amino acids. Trimming removed 2 bases from V and 8 bases from J, with 12 bases in between.

V usage is TRBV28 and J usage is TRBJ1-2; the D is unclear. Trimming removed 5 bases from V and 8 bases from J, with 12 bases in between. There are 12 residues in the CDR3. Germline CDR1 and CDR2: MDHEN and SYDVKM. The CDR3: CASSKNGVGYTF. In DNA, the CDR3 is TGTGCCAGCAGTAAGAACGGGGTAGGCTACACCTTC.

This clone was seen more than once but under ten times. This chain connects TRBV2 to TRBJ2-7; TRBD2 aligns across 9 bases. The CDR3 sequence is 16 residues long. Looked up from germline, CDR1 is SNHLY and CDR2 is FYNNEI. With 2 bases clipped from V and 3 bases from J, the junction kept 8 bases outside the gene matches. The CDR3 sequence: CASSELAGDRIYEQYF. DNA for the CDR3: TGTGCCAGCAGTGAATTAGCGGGGGACCGAATCTACGAGCAGTACTTC.

This chain connects TRBV5-1 to TRBJ1-1, with D possibly being TRBD1 (5 bases). CDR1 and CDR2 (germline): SGHRS, YFSETQ. Trimming took 5 bases from V and 1 from J, leaving 12 bases between them. CDR3 length equals 14 residues. This CDR3 reads CASRPGHPNTEAFF. The DNA of the CDR3 is TGCGCCAGCAGACCCGGACACCCGAACACTGAAGCTTTCTTT.

This chain links TRBV20-1 with TRBJ1-1; D gene unclear. V dropped 3 bases and J dropped 5 bases, with 10 bases sitting between them. The CDR3 contains 12 residues. Germline V gene data show CDR1 as DFQATT and CDR2 as SNEGSKA (reference sequence). DNA for the CDR3: TGCAGTGCTAGTAATAGGGAGACTGAAGCTTTCTTT. Encoded protein: CSASNRETEAFF.

In nucleotides, the CDR3 is TGTGCCAGCAGTTTAAGGGGTTTTGAAGCTTTCTTT. It specifies CASSLRGFEAFF. This chain uses TRBV28 with TRBJ1-1, with a weak D call TRBD1 (5 bases). V was cut by 2 bases and J by 7 bases, with 8 bases left in between. Germline V gene sequence: CDR1 MDHEN, CDR2 SYDVKM. This CDR3 has 12 amino acids.

V usage is TRBV4-1 and J usage is TRBJ1-1, with TRBD1 identical over 8 bases. J gave up 7 bases and V 7 bases, and 5 bases lay outside the gene matches. In germline, CDR1 is MGHRA, CDR2 YSYEKL. The CDR3 is 12 amino acids. CDR3 loop: CASTRGRDEAFF. Here the CDR3 DNA reads TGCGCCAGCACCAGGGGGCGGGATGAAGCTTTCTTT.

The genes are TRBV3-1 (or the pseudogene TRBV3-2) and TRBJ1-2, with D hard to call. Trimming pared 7 bases from V and 6 bases from J, leaving 18 bases between. CDR1 is LGHDT, CDR2 YNNKEL, per germline (reference sequence). This CDR3 comprises 14 residues. CDR3 DNA sequence: TGTGCCAGCAATAACCTAGGAGCGGGAGATGGCTACACCTTC. As protein: CASNNLGAGDGYTF.